This T cell receptor beta chain was identified in a study of shared clonotypes between healthy human individuals. On the study more broadly: Per donor, CD8 memory used one plate, CD8 naive used two, CD4 memory used three and CD4 naive used three.

This clone was seen a single time. The data were produced by immunoSEQ multiplex PCR, yet TCRdb's version contains in-frame clones alone and is incomplete. The data contain approximately 2.5 million clones, around 94% of them seen just once; the ten biggest clones take up 0.14%. The germline V gene has CDR1 MDHEN and CDR2 SYDVKM. The CDR3 runs 13 residues. V lost 6 bases to trimming and J lost 3 bases, with 11 bases between them. This TCR was recovered from a man aged 18 to 29 in good health. V is TRBV28 and J is TRBJ1-1; the D is unclear. Sample: naive CD4+ T cells sorted from blood. Stated subset: CD45RA+ positively selected. CDR3 DNA: TGTGCCAGCAGGGAAGGAAGGGACACTGAAGCTTTCTTT. Amino acids: CASREGRDTEAFF. Drawing the rest from reference TRBV28 and TRBJ1-1, the complete variable domain is DVKVTQSSRYLVKRTGEKVFLECVQDMDHENMFWYRQDPGLGLRLIYFSYDVKMKEKGDIPEGYSVSREKKERFSLILESASTNQTSMYLCASREGRDTEAFFGQGTRLTVV.